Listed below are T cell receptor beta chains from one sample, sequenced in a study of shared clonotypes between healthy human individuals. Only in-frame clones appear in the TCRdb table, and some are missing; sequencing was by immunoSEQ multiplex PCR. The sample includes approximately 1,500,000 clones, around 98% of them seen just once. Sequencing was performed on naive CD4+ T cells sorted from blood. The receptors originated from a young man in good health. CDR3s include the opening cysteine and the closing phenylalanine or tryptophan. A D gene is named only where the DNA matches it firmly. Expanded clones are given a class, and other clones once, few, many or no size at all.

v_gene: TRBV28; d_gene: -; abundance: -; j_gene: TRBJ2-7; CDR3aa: CASSLALYLDEQYF; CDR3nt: TGTGCCAGCAGTTTAGCGTTGTATCTGGACGAGCAGTACTTC
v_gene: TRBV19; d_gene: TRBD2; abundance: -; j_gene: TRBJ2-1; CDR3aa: CASSIPTGRGSDEQFF; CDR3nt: TGTGCCAGTAGTATACCAACCGGGAGGGGGAGCGATGAGCAGTTCTTC
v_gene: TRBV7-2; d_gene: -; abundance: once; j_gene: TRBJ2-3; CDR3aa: CASSLTRAADTQYF; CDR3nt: TGTGCCAGCAGCCTCACTAGGGCTGCAGATACGCAGTATTTT
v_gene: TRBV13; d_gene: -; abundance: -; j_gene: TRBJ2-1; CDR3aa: CASNSGGYEQFF; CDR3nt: TGTGCCAGCAATTCAGGGGGGTACGAGCAGTTCTTC
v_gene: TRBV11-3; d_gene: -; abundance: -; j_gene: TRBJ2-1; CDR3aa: CASSLGGSAGRNEQFF; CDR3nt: TGTGCCAGCAGCTTAGGGGGGTCCGCGGGACGAAATGAGCAGTTCTTC
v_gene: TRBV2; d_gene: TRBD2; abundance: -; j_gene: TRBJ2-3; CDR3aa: CASSETSGRAGSDTQYF; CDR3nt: TGTGCCAGCAGTGAGACTAGCGGGAGGGCCGGGTCAGATACGCAGTATTTT
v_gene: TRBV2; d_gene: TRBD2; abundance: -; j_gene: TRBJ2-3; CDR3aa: CASSEARGTSGRRTDTQYF; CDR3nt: TGTGCCAGCAGTGAAGCCAGAGGGACTAGCGGGAGGCGCACAGATACGCAGTATTTT
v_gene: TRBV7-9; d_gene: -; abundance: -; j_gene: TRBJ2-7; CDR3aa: CASSLSADEQYF; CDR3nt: TGTGCCAGCAGCTTATCGGCCGATGAGCAGTACTTC
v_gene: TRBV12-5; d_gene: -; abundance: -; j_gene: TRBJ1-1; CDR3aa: CASRWREGTEAFF; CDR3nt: TGTGCTAGTAGATGGAGAGAGGGCACTGAAGCTTTCTTT
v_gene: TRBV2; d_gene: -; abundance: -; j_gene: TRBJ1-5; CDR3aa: CASSDSSRDQPQHF; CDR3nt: TGTGCCAGCAGTGACTCCTCGCGGGATCAGCCCCAGCATTTT
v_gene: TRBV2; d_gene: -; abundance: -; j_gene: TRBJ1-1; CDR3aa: CARTSQGNTEAFF; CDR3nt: TGTGCCAGGACCTCTCAAGGGAACACTGAAGCTTTCTTT
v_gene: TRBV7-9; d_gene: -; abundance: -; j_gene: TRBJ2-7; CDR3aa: CASSRGVASHYEQYF; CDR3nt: TGTGCCAGCAGCCGCGGGGTAGCGAGTCACTACGAGCAGTACTTC
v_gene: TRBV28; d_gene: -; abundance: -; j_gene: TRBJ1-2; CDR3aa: CASSWSPYGYTF; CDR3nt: TGTGCCAGCAGTTGGAGCCCCTATGGCTACACCTTC
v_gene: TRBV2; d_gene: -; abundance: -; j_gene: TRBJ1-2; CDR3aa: CASSEGGGSNHYGYTF; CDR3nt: TGTGCCAGCAGCGAAGGCGGGGGCTCGAATCACTATGGCTACACCTTC
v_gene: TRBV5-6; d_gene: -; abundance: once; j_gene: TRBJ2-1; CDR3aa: CASSLLETVFRSYNEQFF; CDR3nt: TGTGCCAGCAGCCTACTCGAAACCGTTTTTCGCTCCTACAATGAGCAGTTCTTC
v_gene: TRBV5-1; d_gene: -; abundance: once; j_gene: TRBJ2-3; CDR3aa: CASSTGGTDTQYF; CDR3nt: TGCGCCAGCTCAACCGGGGGCACAGATACGCAGTATTTT
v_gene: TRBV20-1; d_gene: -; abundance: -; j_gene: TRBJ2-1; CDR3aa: CSAGLYNEQFF; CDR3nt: TGCAGTGCGGGACTCTACAATGAGCAGTTCTTC
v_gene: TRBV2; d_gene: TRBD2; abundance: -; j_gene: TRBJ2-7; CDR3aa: CASSPGTSGRLAYEQYF; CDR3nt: TGTGCCAGCAGTCCCGGGACTAGCGGGAGATTAGCGTACGAGCAGTACTTC
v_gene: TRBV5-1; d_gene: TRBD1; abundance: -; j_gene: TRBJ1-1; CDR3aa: CASSVGQGGPEAFF; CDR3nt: TGCGCCAGCAGCGTAGGACAGGGGGGCCCTGAAGCTTTCTTT
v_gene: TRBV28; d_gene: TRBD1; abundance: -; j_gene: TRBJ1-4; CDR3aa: CASSLGTGRWEKLFF; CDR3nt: TGTGCCAGCAGTTTGGGGACAGGGAGGTGGGAAAAACTGTTTTTT
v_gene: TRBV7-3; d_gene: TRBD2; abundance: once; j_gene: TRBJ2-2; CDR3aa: CASSSGTSGRATTGELFF; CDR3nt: TGTGCCAGCAGTTCTGGGACTAGCGGGAGGGCCACCACCGGGGAGCTGTTTTTT
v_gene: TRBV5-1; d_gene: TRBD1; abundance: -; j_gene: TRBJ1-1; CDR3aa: CASSQNTGVDEAFF; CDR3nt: TGCGCCAGCAGCCAGAACACAGGGGTAGATGAAGCTTTCTTT
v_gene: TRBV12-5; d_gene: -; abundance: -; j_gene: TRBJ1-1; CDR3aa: CASGLVWDVNTEAFF; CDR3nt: TGTGCTAGTGGTTTGGTTTGGGACGTGAACACTGAAGCTTTCTTT
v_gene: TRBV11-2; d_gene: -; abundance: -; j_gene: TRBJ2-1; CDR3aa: CASSLGLAMRDEQFF; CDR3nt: TGTGCCAGCAGCTTAGGCTTAGCGATGCGAGATGAGCAGTTCTTC
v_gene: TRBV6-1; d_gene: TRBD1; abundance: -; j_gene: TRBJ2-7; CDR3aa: CASSAGTGAYEQYF; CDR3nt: TGTGCCAGCAGTGCCGGGACAGGGGCCTACGAGCAGTACTTC
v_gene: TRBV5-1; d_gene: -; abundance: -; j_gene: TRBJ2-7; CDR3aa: CASSWTVGAYEQYF; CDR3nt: TGCGCCAGCAGCTGGACAGTAGGGGCCTACGAGCAGTACTTC
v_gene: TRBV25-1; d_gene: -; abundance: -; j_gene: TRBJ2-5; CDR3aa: CASSERKRPEETQYF; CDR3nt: TGTGCCAGCAGTGAGAGGAAACGGCCAGAAGAGACCCAGTACTTC
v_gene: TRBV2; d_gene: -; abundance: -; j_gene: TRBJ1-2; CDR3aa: CASRRRWELHYGYTF; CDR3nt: TGTGCCAGCAGAAGGAGGTGGGAGCTACACTATGGCTACACCTTC
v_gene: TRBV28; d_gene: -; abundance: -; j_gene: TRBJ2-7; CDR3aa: CASSWREQYF; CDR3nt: TGTGCCAGCAGTTGGAGAGAGCAGTACTTC
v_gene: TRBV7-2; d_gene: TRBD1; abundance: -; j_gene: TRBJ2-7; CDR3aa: CASSPRQGNEQYF; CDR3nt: TGTGCCAGCAGCCCCCGACAGGGCAACGAGCAGTACTTC
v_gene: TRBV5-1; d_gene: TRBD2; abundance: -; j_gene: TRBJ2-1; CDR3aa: CASSLAGLANEQFF; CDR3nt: TGCGCCAGCAGCTTGGCGGGACTAGCCAATGAGCAGTTCTTC
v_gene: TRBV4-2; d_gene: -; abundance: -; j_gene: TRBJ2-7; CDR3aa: CASSQVPNEQYF; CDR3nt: TGTGCCAGCAGCCAAGTTCCCAACGAGCAGTACTTC
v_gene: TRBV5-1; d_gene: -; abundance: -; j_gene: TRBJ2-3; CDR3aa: CASSRPEGADTQYF; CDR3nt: TGCGCCAGCAGCCGCCCCGAGGGGGCAGATACGCAGTATTTT
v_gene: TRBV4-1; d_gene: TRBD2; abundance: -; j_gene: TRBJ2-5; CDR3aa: CASSQPGGPGETQYF; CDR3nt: TGCGCCAGCAGCCAACCGGGAGGGCCAGGAGAGACCCAGTACTTC
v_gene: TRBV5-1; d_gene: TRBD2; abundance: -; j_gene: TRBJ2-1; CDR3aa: CASSVAGTSGTHEQFF; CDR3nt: TGCGCCAGCAGCGTTGCCGGGACTAGCGGGACCCATGAGCAGTTCTTC
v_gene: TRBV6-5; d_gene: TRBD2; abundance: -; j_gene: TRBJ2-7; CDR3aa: CASSRGGLTYEQYF; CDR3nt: TGTGCCAGCAGTCGTGGGGGACTAACCTACGAGCAGTACTTC
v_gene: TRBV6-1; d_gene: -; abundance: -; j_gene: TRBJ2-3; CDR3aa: CASEGGQVTDTQYF; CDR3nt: TGTGCCAGCGAGGGGGGGCAGGTCACAGATACGCAGTATTTT
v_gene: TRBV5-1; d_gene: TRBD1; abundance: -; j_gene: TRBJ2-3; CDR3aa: CASSPRTGGFTDTQYF; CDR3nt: TGCGCCAGCAGCCCAAGGACAGGGGGTTTCACAGATACGCAGTATTTT
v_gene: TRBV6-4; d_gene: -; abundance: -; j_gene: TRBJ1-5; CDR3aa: CADLVTSVDSNQPQHF; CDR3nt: TGTGCAGATCTAGTGACCTCGGTGGATAGCAATCAGCCCCAGCATTTT
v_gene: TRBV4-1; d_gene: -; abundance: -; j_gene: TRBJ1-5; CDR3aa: CASSRFIQGYQPQHF; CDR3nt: TGCGCCAGCAGCCGGTTTATCCAGGGCTATCAGCCCCAGCATTTT
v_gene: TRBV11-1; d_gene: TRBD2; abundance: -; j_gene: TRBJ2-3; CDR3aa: CASSLWSSGQTADTQYF; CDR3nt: TGTGCCAGCAGCTTATGGTCTAGCGGGCAGACCGCAGATACGCAGTATTTT
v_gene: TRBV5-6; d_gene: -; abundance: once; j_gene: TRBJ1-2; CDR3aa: CASSLAGSGGYTF; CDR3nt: TGTGCCAGCAGCTTGGCGGGCAGCGGCGGCTACACCTTC
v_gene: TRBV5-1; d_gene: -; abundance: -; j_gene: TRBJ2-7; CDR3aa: CASSLGQLAWRSYEQYF; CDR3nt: TGCGCCAGCAGCTTGGGACAACTCGCCTGGAGGTCCTACGAGCAGTACTTC
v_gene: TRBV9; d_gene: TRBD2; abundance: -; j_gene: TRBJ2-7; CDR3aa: CASSVGTSTSGVNPSAYEQYF; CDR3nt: TGTGCCAGCAGCGTGGGGACCTCGACTAGCGGGGTAAACCCCTCCGCCTACGAGCAGTACTTC
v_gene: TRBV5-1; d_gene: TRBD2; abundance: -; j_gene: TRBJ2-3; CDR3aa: CASSSAGAGGLDTQYF; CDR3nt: TGCGCCAGCAGCTCGGCCGGAGCGGGAGGGTTAGATACGCAGTATTTT
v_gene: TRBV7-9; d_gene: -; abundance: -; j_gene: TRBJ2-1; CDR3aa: CASIQGASNEQFF; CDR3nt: TGTGCCAGCATCCAGGGTGCCTCGAATGAGCAGTTCTTC
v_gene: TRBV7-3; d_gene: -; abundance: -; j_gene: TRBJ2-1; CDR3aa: CASGLDNYNEQFF; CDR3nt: TGTGCCAGCGGTCTAGATAACTACAATGAGCAGTTCTTC
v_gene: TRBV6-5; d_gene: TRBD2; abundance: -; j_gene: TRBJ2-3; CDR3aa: CASSYGTSGGAQYF; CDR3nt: TGTGCCAGCAGTTACGGGACTAGCGGCGGCGCGCAGTATTTT
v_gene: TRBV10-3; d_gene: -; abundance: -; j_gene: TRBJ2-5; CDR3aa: CAIGPAGETQYF; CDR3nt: TGTGCCATCGGACCGGCAGGGGAGACCCAGTACTTC